These T cell receptor beta chains were read from a single sample in a study of blood T cell repertoires in COVID-19. TCRdb's copy holds only in-frame clones and misses some; the assay was immunoSEQ multiplex PCR. The sample lists around 240,000 clones, approximately 80% occurring once. Material: peripheral blood. All receptors come from a woman aged 40 to 50 who had recovered from COVID-19. CDR3s include the opening cysteine and the closing phenylalanine or tryptophan. The order of the fields is D gene, CDR3 length, V gene, J gene, clone size, CDR3 protein, CDR3 DNA. D genes are given only for firm matches. Where a row states a size, it is once, few, many or the class of an expanded clone; other rows omit it.

TRBD2	16	TRBV6-6	TRBJ2-1	-	CASSSRGIAGGREEFF	TGTGCCAGCAGTTCTCGGGGAATAGCGGGGGGCCGGGAGGAGTTCTTC
-	17	TRBV7-6	TRBJ2-1	-	CASSLVHNGRAFDEQFF	TGTGCCAGCAGCTTAGTACACAATGGGCGGGCATTCGATGAGCAGTTCTTC
-	13	TRBV19	TRBJ2-7	once	CASSPGGLYEQYF	TGTGCCAGTAGTCCAGGGGGGCTTTACGAGCAGTACTTC
-	14	TRBV20-1	TRBJ1-4	-	CSASPYSTNEKLFF	TGCAGTGCTAGTCCTTACTCAACTAATGAAAAACTGTTTTTT
TRBD2	15	TRBV7-2	TRBJ2-7	-	CASSLAGLVSYEQYF	TGTGCCAGCAGCTTAGCGGGACTAGTCTCCTACGAGCAGTACTTC
TRBD1	16	TRBV10-3	TRBJ1-2	-	CAISEGQGNGDYGYTF	TGTGCCATCAGTGAGGGACAGGGAAACGGGGACTATGGCTACACCTTC
TRBD2	15	TRBV18	TRBJ2-7	-	CASSPRSGDSYEQYF	TGTGCCAGCTCACCAAGGAGCGGGGACTCCTACGAGCAGTACTTC
-	19	TRBV4-1	TRBJ1-5	-	CASSQDLETATYSNQPQHF	TGCGCCAGCAGCCAAGACCTGGAGACTGCTACCTATAGCAATCAGCCCCAGCATTTT
-	14	TRBV6-5	TRBJ2-4	-	CASREGTAKNIQYF	TGTGCCAGCAGGGAGGGCACGGCCAAAAACATTCAGTACTTC
-	13	TRBV3-1/TRBV3-2	TRBJ1-3	few	CATTHGSGNTIYF	TGTGCCACGACACATGGTTCTGGAAACACCATATATTTT
TRBD1	14	TRBV11-2	TRBJ2-7	few	CASRQIDRGEEQYF	TGTGCCAGCAGACAAATTGACAGGGGAGAAGAGCAGTACTTC
TRBD1	13	TRBV30	TRBJ2-4	-	CAWNRDRADIQYF	TGTGCCTGGAACCGGGACAGGGCGGACATTCAGTACTTC
-	13	TRBV6-5	TRBJ2-7	once	CASRTPGTYEQYF	TGTGCCAGCAGAACCCCTGGGACTTACGAGCAGTACTTC
TRBD2	16	TRBV19	TRBJ2-5	-	CASSPTRAGAQETQYF	TGTGCCAGTAGTCCGACACGAGCGGGGGCCCAAGAGACCCAGTACTTC
-	11	TRBV28	TRBJ1-2	-	CASSMRVGYTF	TGTGCCAGCAGTATGAGGGTGGGCTACACCTTC
TRBD1	14	TRBV10-3	TRBJ1-5	-	CAIRPGQGDQPQHF	TGTGCCATCAGACCCGGACAGGGAGATCAGCCCCAGCATTTT
TRBD1	14	TRBV9	TRBJ1-2	-	CASSVGDRYYGYTF	TGTGCCAGCAGCGTAGGGGACAGATACTATGGCTACACCTTC
-	13	TRBV5-1	TRBJ2-5	once	CASSLVRGETQYF	TGCGCCAGCAGCTTGGTACGGGGAGAGACCCAGTACTTC
TRBD2	15	TRBV7-9	TRBJ2-3	-	CASDHRGGSTDTQYF	TGTGCCAGCGATCATCGCGGGGGTAGCACAGATACGCAGTATTTT
TRBD2	14	TRBV3-1/TRBV3-2	TRBJ2-1	-	CASSHGGAWHEQFF	TGTGCCAGCAGCCACGGGGGGGCCTGGCATGAGCAGTTCTTC
TRBD1	15	TRBV7-9	TRBJ2-3	-	CASSLGTASTDTQYF	TGTGCCAGCAGCCTAGGGACAGCTAGCACAGATACGCAGTATTTT
-	12	TRBV12-3/TRBV12-4	TRBJ2-3	once	CASTLATDTQYF	TGTGCCAGCACCCTAGCGACAGATACGCAGTATTTT
TRBD1	16	TRBV19	TRBJ1-5	-	CASSIDPGGHSKPQHF	TGTGCCAGTAGTATAGATCCAGGGGGCCATTCCAAGCCCCAGCATTTT
TRBD2	15	TRBV7-9	TRBJ2-5	-	CASSARGGAGETQYF	TGTGCCAGCAGCGCCCGCGGGGGGGCCGGGGAGACCCAGTACTTC
-	15	TRBV5-1	TRBJ1-4	-	CASRGQGSTNEKLFF	TGCGCCAGCAGAGGGCAGGGCTCAACTAATGAAAAACTGTTTTTT
-	17	TRBV5-1	TRBJ1-3	-	CASSFRNPGFSGNTIYF	TGCGCCAGCAGCTTTAGGAATCCAGGGTTCTCTGGAAACACCATATATTTT
-	12	TRBV3-1/TRBV3-2	TRBJ2-5	-	CASSHAGETQYF	TGTGCCAGCAGCCACGCGGGGGAGACCCAGTACTTC
TRBD2	15	TRBV5-1	TRBJ2-1	-	CASRMLAGALNEQFF	TGCGCCAGCAGGATGCTAGCGGGGGCGTTGAATGAGCAGTTCTTC
-	9	TRBV5-8	TRBJ1-1	-	CASTDRRFF	TGTGCCAGCACCGACAGGAGGTTCTTT
TRBD2	16	TRBV19	TRBJ2-3	-	CASSIRPGLETDTQYF	TGTGCCAGTAGTATACGTCCGGGACTAGAGACAGATACGCAGTATTTT
TRBD1	14	TRBV6-5	TRBJ2-7	-	CASTTDRGAYEQYF	TGTGCCAGCACCACGGACAGGGGGGCCTACGAGCAGTACTTC
TRBD1	13	TRBV2	TRBJ1-1	few	CASEGIQGARAFF	TGTGCCAGCGAGGGGATACAGGGGGCGAGAGCTTTCTTT